The T cell receptor beta chain described here comes from a study of CD8 T cells in ankylosing spondylitis. The authors made TCR beta libraries by quantitative 5'-RACE with molecular barcodes. A single record per CDR3 protein comes from TCRdb applying MiXCR to the 5' RACE reads. This sample carries roughly 450,000 distinct CDR3 sequences, roughly 26% of them seen once, and the ten largest clones take roughly 0.9%. Whole-study findings and limits: For ankylosing spondylitis blood, a TCR beta motif of under ten highly homologous variants appeared characteristic. Significant enrichment of disease-linked clones was reportedly seen in matched ankylosing spondylitis synovial fluid. Disease-linked clones were CD8+ and relatively rare in peripheral blood.

Concerning this clonotype: The antigen remains unidentified.

Unmatched junction bases numbered 9, after V lost 4 bases and J lost 0 bases. Germline CDR1 reads MNHEY; CDR2 reads SVGEGT. This CDR3 is 17 amino acids long. The sequenced sample was blood, either unsorted or a sorted T cell fraction (not recorded which). The rearrangement links TRBV6-2 or TRBV6-3 to TRBJ2-1, with 7 bases fitting TRBD2. The sequence derives from a male donor with ankylosing spondylitis. The CDR3: CASSSGLGVGSYNEQFF. The CDR3 region has the DNA TGTGCCAGCAGTTCAGGACTAGGGGTCGGCTCCTACAATGAGCAGTTCTTC.